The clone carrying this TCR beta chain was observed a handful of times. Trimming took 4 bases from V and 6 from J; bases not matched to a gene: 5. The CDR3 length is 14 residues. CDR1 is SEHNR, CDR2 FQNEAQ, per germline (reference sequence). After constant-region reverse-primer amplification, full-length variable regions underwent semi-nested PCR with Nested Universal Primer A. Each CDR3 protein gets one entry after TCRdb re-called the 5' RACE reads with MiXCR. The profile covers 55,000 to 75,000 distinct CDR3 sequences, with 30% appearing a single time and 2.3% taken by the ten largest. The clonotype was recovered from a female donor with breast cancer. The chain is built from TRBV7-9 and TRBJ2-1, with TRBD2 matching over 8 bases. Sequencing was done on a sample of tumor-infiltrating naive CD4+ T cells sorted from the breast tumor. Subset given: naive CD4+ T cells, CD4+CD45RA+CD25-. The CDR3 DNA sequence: TGTGCCAGCAGCTCTGGACTAGCATCCAATGAGCAGTTCTTC. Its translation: CASSSGLASNEQFF.